Presented here are 24 T cell receptor beta chains from one specimen sequenced in a study of cytomegalovirus exposure and HLA in healthy donors. PCR was performed using 60 Vbeta and 13 Jbeta primers. Using immunoSEQ multiplex PCR, the repertoire was profiled, and TCRdb retains in-frame clones only, with some absent. The table records fewer than 200,000 clones, 80% to 90% of them present only once. The sample taken for sequencing was PBMCs. These receptors were collected from a young woman in good health and CMV-seronegative.

The chain recombines TRBV30 with TRBJ2-7; tentatively, D is TRBD1 (5 bases). CDR1 GTSNPN and CDR2 SVGIG come from the germline V gene (reference sequence). The germline V and J ends were trimmed by 4 bases and 2 bases, with 12 bases remaining between them. The CDR3 covers 13 residues. The CDR3 sequence: CAWNLKGTYEQYF. The DNA of the CDR3 is TGTGCCTGGAATTTGAAGGGGACCTACGAGCAGTACTTC.

The V gene is TRBV7-6, the J gene TRBJ2-1; TRBD1 matches at 8 bases. The CDR3 sequence is 14 residues long. Germline-derived CDR1 and CDR2 are SGHVS and FNYEAQ. The J segment lost 7 bases and the V segment lost 5 bases, leaving 7 bases of the junction unmatched. CDR3 sequence reads: CASSIDRGANEQFF. The CDR3 DNA is TGTGCCAGCAGCATCGACAGGGGAGCGAATGAGCAGTTCTTC.

The chain joins TRBV27 to TRBJ1-6; no clear D. V lost 7 bases to trimming and J lost 4 bases, with 14 bases between them. Germline V gives CDR1 MNHEY, CDR2 SMNVEV (reference sequence). This CDR3 region has 15 residues. The CDR3: CASMLDYSYNSPLHF. In DNA, the CDR3 is TGTGCCAGCATGTTGGACTATAGTTATAATTCACCCCTCCACTTT.

This clone showed up just once. The V gene is TRBV5-1, the J gene TRBJ2-2; unclear D gene. Germline-derived CDR1 and CDR2 are SGHRS and YFSETQ. This CDR3 spans 15 amino acids. Trimming cost V 0 bases and J 2 bases, with 8 bases left between them. This CDR3 reads CASSLALGNTGELFF. For the CDR3, the DNA is TGCGCCAGCAGCTTGGCCCTAGGAAACACCGGGGAGCTGTTTTTT.

The CDR3: CASSPKGASGRADNEQFF. In DNA form, the CDR3 reads TGTGCCAGCTCACCCAAGGGTGCCAGCGGGAGGGCCGACAATGAGCAGTTCTTC. This rearrangement joins TRBV18 to TRBJ2-1; 10 bases map to TRBD2. Germline V CDR1 and CDR2: KGHSH, LQKENI. V gave up 3 bases and J gave up 5 bases; unmatched junction bases: 13. This CDR3 has 18 amino acids.

This clone was observed once. The rearrangement links TRBV11-3 to TRBJ1-1; D possibly corresponds to TRBD1 (6 bases). CDR1 is SGHNT and CDR2 is YENEEA in the germline V gene. The CDR3 spans 15 residues. The V and J ends lost 4 bases and 3 bases respectively, with 15 bases between them. CDR3 sequence (DNA): TGTGCCAGCAGCTACCTCAGGGGTGCGTACACTGAAGCTTTCTTT. It translates to CASSYLRGAYTEAFF.

The chain carries TRBV5-4 and TRBJ2-5, with D tentatively TRBD1 (5 bases). The end of the DNA fits TRBJ2-7 better, so the J call may be wrong. CDR3 size: 13 residues. Germline loops: CDR1 SGHNT, CDR2 YYREEE (reference sequence). The CDR3 sequence is CASSFQGSNEQYF. The DNA for the CDR3 is TGTGCCAGCAGCTTCCAGGGTTCCAACGAGCAGTACTTC.

V usage is TRBV5-4 and J usage is TRBJ2-1; 11 bases line up with TRBD1. The CDR3 is 15 amino acids. Germline V gene lookup returns CDR1 SGHNT and CDR2 YYREEE (reference sequence). V gave up 5 bases and J gave up 3 bases; unmatched junction bases: 4. CDR3 sequence reads: CASRRGTGGYNEQFF. The CDR3 bases are TGTGCCAGCAGGCGTGGGACAGGGGGCTACAATGAGCAGTTCTTC.

The rearrangement uses TRBV5-4 and TRBJ2-1; 16 positions match TRBD2. The V and J ends lost 4 bases and 7 bases, in that order; junction bases with no gene match: 8. Germline CDR1 is SGHNT and CDR2 is YYREEE (reference sequence). The CDR3 has 17 amino acids. CDR3 sequence (DNA): TGTGCCAGCAGCCCGTTGGGACTAGCGGGAGGGCAAAATGAGCAGTTCTTC. Protein sequence: CASSPLGLAGGQNEQFF.

The rearrangement links TRBV11-1 to TRBJ2-7, with TRBD2 as a possible D gene (6 bases). V gave up 5 bases and J gave up 3 bases, with 14 bases separating them. The CDR3 sequence is 14 residues long. Germline V CDR1 and CDR2: SGHAT, FQDESV (reference sequence). The CDR3 here is CASSPGTDYYEQYF. The CDR3 DNA reads as TGTGCCAGCAGCCCGGGGACTGATTACTACGAGCAGTACTTC.

The V call is TRBV6-4, the J call TRBJ2-1, with a weak D call TRBD2 (6 bases). CDR3 length: 16 amino acids. The V gene's germline CDR1 is MRHNA and CDR2 SNTAGT. Trimming pared 3 bases from V and 1 base from J, leaving 13 bases between. Here the CDR3 reads CASSEGRILSYNEQFF. CDR3 in DNA: TGTGCCAGCAGTGAAGGGAGGATCTTGTCCTACAATGAGCAGTTCTTC.

The V and J genes are TRBV25-1 and TRBJ2-7; TRBD2 aligns across 7 bases. Germline values: CDR1 MGHDK, CDR2 SYGVNS. With V trimmed by 4 bases and J by 7 bases, 13 bases remained unmatched. The CDR3 sequence is 15 residues long. CDR3 in amino acids: CASSGTLGEGKEQYF. CDR3 nucleotide sequence: TGTGCCAGCAGTGGCACCCTCGGGGAGGGAAAAGAGCAGTACTTC.

The chain recombines TRBV6-5 with TRBJ2-5; no firm D call. Near its end, the DNA agrees better with TRBJ2-7, so the J call may be wrong. CDR1 and CDR2 (germline): MNHEY, SVGAGI. CDR3 size: 13 residues. Here the CDR3 DNA reads TGTGCCAGCAGTAACCAGGACGACTACGAGCAGTACTTC. This codes for CASSNQDDYEQYF.

The chain joins TRBV5-6 to TRBJ2-7, with a possible D match to TRBD1 (5 bases). CDR1 SGHDT and CDR2 YYEEEE come from the germline V gene. This CDR3 is 14 amino acids long. Trimming removed 6 bases at V and 0 bases at J, with 13 bases between. The chain's CDR3 is CASILGQGSYEQYF. The CDR3 DNA sequence: TGTGCCAGCATCCTGGGGCAGGGCTCCTACGAGCAGTACTTC.

J is TRBJ2-3 and V is TRBV6-6; 7 positions agree with TRBD2. The CDR3 loop spans 16 amino acids. The V gene end was trimmed by 10 bases and the J gene end by 2 bases; junction bases not matched to a gene: 15. CDR1 MNHNY and CDR2 SVGAGI come from the germline V gene (reference sequence). In nucleotides, the CDR3 is TGTGCCACAACCCCGTTGGCTAGCGGATTCACAGATACGCAGTATTTT. Its translation: CATTPLASGFTDTQYF.

CDR3 protein: CASSYSGTFTDTQYF. The CDR3 DNA reads TGTGCCAGTAGCTATAGCGGTACTTTCACAGATACGCAGTATTTT. This rearrangement joins TRBV19 to TRBJ2-3; maybe TRBD2 (6 bases). Germline V gene sequence: CDR1 LNHDA, CDR2 SQIVND (reference sequence). V gave up 6 bases and J gave up 2 bases, with 15 bases separating them. The CDR3 totals 15 residues.

The rearrangement uses TRBV7-2 and TRBJ2-7, with 14 bases aligning to TRBD2. Per germline, CDR1 SGHTA and CDR2 FQGNSA. CDR3 size: 15 residues. The V and J ends lost 4 bases and 2 bases, in that order; junction bases with no gene match: 1. The DNA of the CDR3 is TGTGCCAGCAGCTCGGGACTAGCGGGAGCCTACGAGCAGTACTTC. Translation: CASSSGLAGAYEQYF. The variable domain in full, completed from reference TRBV7-2 and TRBJ2-7, reads GAGVSQSPSNKVTEKGKDVELRCDPISGHTALYWYRQSLGQGLEFLIYFQGNSAPDKSGLPSDRFSAERTGGSVSTLTIQRTQQEDSAVYLCASSSGLAGAYEQYFGPGTRLTVT.

The rearrangement links TRBV20-1 to TRBJ2-3; D is ambiguous. From germline, CDR1 is DFQATT and CDR2 SNEGSKA (reference sequence). V shed 3 bases and J shed 6 bases, with 7 bases lying between them. The CDR3 is 11 residues long. DNA of the CDR3: TGCAGTGCTAGCGCGTCGGATACGCAGTATTTT. This translates into CSASASDTQYF.

The chain couples TRBV10-1 to TRBJ2-5, with TRBD2 identical over 10 bases. The J call is doubtful: the DNA matches TRBJ2-7 better. The germline V gene has CDR1 WNHNN and CDR2 SYGVQD (reference sequence). The CDR3 has 16 amino acids. The CDR3: CASSELDSGRSYEQYF. The DNA for the CDR3 is TGCGCCAGCAGTGAGTTGGATAGCGGGAGGTCCTACGAGCAGTACTTC.

This sequence joins TRBV9 and TRBJ1-2, with D possibly matching TRBD1 (5 bases). The ends were cut back, 4 bases at V and 4 bases at J, with 26 bases in the middle. Germline-derived CDR1 and CDR2 are SGDLS and YYNGEE. This CDR3 spans 18 amino acids. The CDR3 spells CASSSSRGQHHSPYGYTF. The CDR3 bases are TGTGCCAGCAGCTCAAGTAGGGGCCAACACCACTCCCCCTATGGCTACACCTTC.

The rearrangement links TRBV27 to TRBJ2-2; 14 bases match TRBD2. V was clipped by 7 bases and J by 6 bases; unmatched bases: 7. This CDR3 is 16 amino acids long. Germline V gene data show CDR1 as MNHEY and CDR2 as SMNVEV (reference sequence). Here the CDR3 DNA reads TGTGCCAGCACCGAAGGACTAGCGGGAGGATCCGGGGAGCTGTTTTTT. This translates into CASTEGLAGGSGELFF.

The chain employs TRBV13 and TRBJ2-1; 13 nucleotides line up with TRBD2. The CDR3 runs 15 residues. The V gene end was trimmed by 4 bases and the J gene end by 6 bases; junction bases not matched to a gene: 3. Germline assignment: CDR1 PRHDT and CDR2 FYEKMQ (reference sequence). CDR3 nucleotides: TGTGCCAGCAGCTCACTAGCGGGAGGGACCAATGAGCAGTTCTTC. Protein product: CASSSLAGGTNEQFF. Based on the CDR3 plus reference TRBV13 and TRBJ2-1, the full variable domain is AAGVIQSPRHLIKEKRETATLKCYPIPRHDTVYWYQQGPGQDPQFLISFYEKMQSDKGSIPDRFSAQQFSDYHSELNMSSLELGDSALYFCASSSLAGGTNEQFFGPGTRLTVL.

The chain carries TRBV4-1 and TRBJ1-2; 7 positions agree with TRBD1. Losses at the gene ends were 1 base for V and 5 bases for J; bases not matched to a gene: 16. Germline-derived CDR1 and CDR2 are MGHRA and YSYEKL. CDR3 size: 18 residues. The CDR3 bases are TGCGCCAGCAGCCAAGCTCCCCGCCGGGGACCCAGGGGGTATGGCTACACCTTC. Translation: CASSQAPRRGPRGYGYTF.

The chain uses TRBV12-5 and TRBJ1-6; TRBD1 is a possible D gene (6 bases). The germline gives CDR1 LGHNT, CDR2 FRNRAP. V lost 7 bases and J 15 bases, leaving 13 bases between the germline ends. The CDR3 runs 11 residues. The CDR3 loop reads CASDPGEVLHF. The CDR3 region has the DNA TGTGCTAGTGACCCAGGGGAAGTCCTCCACTTT.